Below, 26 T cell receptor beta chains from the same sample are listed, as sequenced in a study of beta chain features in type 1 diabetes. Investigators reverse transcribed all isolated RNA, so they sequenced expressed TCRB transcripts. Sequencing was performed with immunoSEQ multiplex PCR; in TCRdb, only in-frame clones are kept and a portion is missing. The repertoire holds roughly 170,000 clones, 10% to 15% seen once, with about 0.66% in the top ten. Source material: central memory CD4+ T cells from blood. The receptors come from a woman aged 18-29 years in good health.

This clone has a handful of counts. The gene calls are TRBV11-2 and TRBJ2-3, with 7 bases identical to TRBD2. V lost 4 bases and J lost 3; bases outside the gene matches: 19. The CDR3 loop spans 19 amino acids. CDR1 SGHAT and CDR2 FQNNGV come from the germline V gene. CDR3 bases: TGTGCCAGCAGCTCCTTAGCGGTCCCTACGGGAGGTTTGACAGATACGCAGTATTTT. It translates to CASSSLAVPTGGLTDTQYF.

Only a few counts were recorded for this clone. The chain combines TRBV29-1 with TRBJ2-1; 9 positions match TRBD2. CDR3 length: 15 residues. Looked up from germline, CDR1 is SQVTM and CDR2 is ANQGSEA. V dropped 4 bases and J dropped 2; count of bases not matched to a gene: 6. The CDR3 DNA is TGCAGCGTTGTAGGCGGGAGGGCCACCTACAATGAGCAGTTCTTC. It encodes CSVVGGRATYNEQFF.

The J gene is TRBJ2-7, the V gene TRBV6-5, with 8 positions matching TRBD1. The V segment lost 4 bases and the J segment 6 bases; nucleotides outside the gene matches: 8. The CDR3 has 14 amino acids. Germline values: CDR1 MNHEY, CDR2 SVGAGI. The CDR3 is CASSFRDRSREQYF. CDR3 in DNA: TGTGCCAGCAGTTTCCGGGACAGGAGTCGCGAGCAGTACTTC.

Written as DNA, the CDR3 is TGTGCCAGCAGCTACTCTAGCGACGAGCAGTTCTTC. It encodes CASSYSSDEQFF. The rearrangement links TRBV7-9 to TRBJ2-1, with D possibly TRBD2 on 6 matching bases. Trimming pared 4 bases from V and 10 bases from J, leaving 11 bases between. CDR3 size: 12 residues. Germline V gene data show CDR1 as SEHNR and CDR2 as FQNEAQ (reference sequence).

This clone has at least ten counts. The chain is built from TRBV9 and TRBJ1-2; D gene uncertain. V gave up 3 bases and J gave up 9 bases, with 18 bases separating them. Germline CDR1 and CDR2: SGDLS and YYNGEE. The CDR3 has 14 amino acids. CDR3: CASSGQRSLPSYTF. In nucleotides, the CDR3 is TGTGCCAGCAGCGGACAACGGTCCCTACCCAGCTACACCTTC.

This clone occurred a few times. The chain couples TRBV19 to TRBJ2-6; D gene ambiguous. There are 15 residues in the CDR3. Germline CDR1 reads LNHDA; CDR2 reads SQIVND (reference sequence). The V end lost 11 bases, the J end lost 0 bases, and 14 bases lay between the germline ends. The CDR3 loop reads CASGQIVSGANVLTF. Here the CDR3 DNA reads TGTGCCTCAGGTCAAATCGTCTCTGGGGCCAACGTCCTGACTTTC.

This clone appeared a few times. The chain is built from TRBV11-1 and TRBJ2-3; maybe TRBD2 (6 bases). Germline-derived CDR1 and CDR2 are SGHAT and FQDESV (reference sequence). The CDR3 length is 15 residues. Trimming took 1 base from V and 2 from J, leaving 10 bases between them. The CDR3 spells CASSLGVAVTDTQYF. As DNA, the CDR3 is TGTGCCAGCAGCTTAGGGGTAGCGGTCACAGATACGCAGTATTTT.

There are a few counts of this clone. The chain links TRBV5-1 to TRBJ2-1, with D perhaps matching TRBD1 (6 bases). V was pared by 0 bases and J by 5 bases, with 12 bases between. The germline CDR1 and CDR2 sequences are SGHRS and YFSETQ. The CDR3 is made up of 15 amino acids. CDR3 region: CASSLVVRGNNEQFF. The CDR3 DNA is TGCGCCAGCAGCTTGGTGGTGAGGGGGAACAATGAGCAGTTCTTC.

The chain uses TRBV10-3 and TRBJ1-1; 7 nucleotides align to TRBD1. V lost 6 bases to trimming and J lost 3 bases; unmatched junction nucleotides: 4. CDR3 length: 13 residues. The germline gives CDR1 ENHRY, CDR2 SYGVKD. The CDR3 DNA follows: TGTGCCATCAGCCTAGGACAGGACACTGAAGCTTTCTTT. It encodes CAISLGQDTEAFF.

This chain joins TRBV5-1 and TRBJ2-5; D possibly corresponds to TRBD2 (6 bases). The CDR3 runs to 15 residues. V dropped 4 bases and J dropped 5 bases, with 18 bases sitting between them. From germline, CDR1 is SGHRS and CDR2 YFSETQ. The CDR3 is CASSLGGGGFETQYF. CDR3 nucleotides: TGCGCCAGCAGCCTGGGGGGAGGCGGATTTGAGACCCAGTACTTC. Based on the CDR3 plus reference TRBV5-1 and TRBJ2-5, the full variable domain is KAGVTQTPRYLIKTRGQQVTLSCSPISGHRSVSWYQQTPGQGLQFLFEYFSETQRNKGNFPGRFSGRQFSNSRSEMNVSTLELGDSALYLCASSLGGGGFETQYFGPGTRLLVL.

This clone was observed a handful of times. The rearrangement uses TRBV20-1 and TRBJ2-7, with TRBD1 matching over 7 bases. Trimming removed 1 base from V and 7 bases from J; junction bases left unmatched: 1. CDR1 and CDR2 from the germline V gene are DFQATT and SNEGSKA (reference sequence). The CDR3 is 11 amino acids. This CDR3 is CSARGQGEQYF. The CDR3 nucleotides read TGCAGTGCTAGAGGACAGGGTGAGCAGTACTTC.

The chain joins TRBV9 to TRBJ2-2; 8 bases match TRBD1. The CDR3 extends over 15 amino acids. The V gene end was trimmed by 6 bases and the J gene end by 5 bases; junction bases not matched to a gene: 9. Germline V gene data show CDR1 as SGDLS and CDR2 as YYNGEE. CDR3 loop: CASTGQGLTTGELFF. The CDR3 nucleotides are TGTGCCAGCACCGGACAGGGTTTAACTACCGGGGAGCTGTTTTTT.

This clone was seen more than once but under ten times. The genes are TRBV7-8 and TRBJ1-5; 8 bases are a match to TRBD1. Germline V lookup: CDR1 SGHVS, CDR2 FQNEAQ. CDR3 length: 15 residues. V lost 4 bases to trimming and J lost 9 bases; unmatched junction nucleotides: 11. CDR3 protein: CASSSRDRSPRPQHF. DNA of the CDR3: TGTGCCAGCAGCTCCCGGGACAGGTCTCCCAGGCCCCAGCATTTT. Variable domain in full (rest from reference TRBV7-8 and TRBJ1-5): GAGVSQSPRYKVAKRGQDVALRCDPISGHVSLFWYQQALGQGPEFLTYFQNEAQLDKSGLPSDRFFAERPEGSVSTLKIQRTQQEDSAVYLCASSSRDRSPRPQHFGDGTRLSIL.

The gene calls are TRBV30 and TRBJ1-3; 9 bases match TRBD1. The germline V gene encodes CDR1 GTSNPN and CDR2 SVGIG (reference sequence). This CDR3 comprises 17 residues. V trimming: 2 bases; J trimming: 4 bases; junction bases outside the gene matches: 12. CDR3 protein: CAWSFKPGQGQGNTIYF. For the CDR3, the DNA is TGTGCCTGGAGTTTTAAGCCGGGACAGGGACAAGGAAACACCATATATTTT. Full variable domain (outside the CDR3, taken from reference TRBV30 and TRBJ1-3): SQTIHQWPATLVQPVGSPLSLECTVEGTSNPNLYWYRQAAGRGLQLLFYSVGIGQISSEVPQNLSASRPQDRQFILSSKKLLLSDSGFYLCAWSFKPGQGQGNTIYFGEGSWLTVV.

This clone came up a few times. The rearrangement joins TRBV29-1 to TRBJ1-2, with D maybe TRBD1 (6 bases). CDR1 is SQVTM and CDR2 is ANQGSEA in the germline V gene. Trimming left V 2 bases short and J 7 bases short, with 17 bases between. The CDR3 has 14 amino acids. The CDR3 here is CSVERVQGSGGYTF. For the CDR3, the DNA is TGCAGCGTTGAACGCGTACAGGGTTCGGGTGGCTACACCTTC. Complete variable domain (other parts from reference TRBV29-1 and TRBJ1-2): SAVISQKPSRDICQRGTSLTIQCQVDSQVTMMFWYRQQPGQSLTLIATANQGSEATYESGFVIDKFPISRPNLTFSTLTVSNMSPEDSSIYLCSVERVQGSGGYTFGSGTRLTVV.

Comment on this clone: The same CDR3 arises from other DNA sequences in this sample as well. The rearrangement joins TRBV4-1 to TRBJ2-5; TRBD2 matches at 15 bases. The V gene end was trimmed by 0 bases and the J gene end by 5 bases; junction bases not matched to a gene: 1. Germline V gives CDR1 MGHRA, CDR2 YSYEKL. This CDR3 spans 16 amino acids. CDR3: CASSQEGTSGGETQYF. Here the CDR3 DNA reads TGCGCCAGCAGCCAAGAAGGGACTAGCGGGGGGGAGACCCAGTACTTC.

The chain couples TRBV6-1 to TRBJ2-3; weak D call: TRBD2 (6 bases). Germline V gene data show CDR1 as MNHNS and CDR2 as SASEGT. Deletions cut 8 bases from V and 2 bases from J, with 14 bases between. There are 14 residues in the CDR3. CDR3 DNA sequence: TGTGCCAGCTTCTCGGCGGGATACACAGATACGCAGTATTTT. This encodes CASFSAGYTDTQYF.

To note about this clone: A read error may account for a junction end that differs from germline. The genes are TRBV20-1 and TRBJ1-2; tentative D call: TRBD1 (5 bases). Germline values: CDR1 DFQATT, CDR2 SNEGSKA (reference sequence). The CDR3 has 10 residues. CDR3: CSASRQPMFF. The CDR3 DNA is TGCAGTGCTAGTAGACAGCCCATGTTCTTC.

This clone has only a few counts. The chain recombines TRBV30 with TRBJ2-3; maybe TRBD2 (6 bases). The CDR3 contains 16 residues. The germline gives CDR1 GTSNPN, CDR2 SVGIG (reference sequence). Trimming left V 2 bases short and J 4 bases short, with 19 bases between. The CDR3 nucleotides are TGTGCCTGGAGTCCGGCCGCGCGGGATTGGTCAGATACGCAGTATTTT. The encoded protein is CAWSPAARDWSDTQYF.

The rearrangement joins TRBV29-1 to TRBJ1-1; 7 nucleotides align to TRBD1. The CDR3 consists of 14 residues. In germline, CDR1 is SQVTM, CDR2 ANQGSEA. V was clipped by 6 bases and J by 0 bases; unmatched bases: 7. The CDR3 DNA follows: TGCAGCGTCGCTGTCAGGGGGATGAACACTGAAGCTTTCTTT. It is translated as CSVAVRGMNTEAFF.

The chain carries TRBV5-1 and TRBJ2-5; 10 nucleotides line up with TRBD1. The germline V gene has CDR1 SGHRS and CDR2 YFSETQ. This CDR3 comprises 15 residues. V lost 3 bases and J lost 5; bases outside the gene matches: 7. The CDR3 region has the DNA TGCGCCAGCAGCTCAAAGACAGGGGGCGTCGAGACCCAGTACTTC. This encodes CASSSKTGGVETQYF.

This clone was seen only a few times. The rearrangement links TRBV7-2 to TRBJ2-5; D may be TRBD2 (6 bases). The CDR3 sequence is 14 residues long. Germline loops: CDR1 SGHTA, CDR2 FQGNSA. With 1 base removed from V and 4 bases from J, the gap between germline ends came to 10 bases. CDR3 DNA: TGTGCCAGCAGCTTAGATCAGCGGGCAGAGACCCAGTACTTC. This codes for CASSLDQRAETQYF.

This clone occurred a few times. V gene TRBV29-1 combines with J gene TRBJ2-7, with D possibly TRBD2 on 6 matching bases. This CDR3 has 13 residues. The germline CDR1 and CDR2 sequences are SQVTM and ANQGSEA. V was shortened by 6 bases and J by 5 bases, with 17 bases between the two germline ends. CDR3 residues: CSVSKLARDEQYF. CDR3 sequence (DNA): TGCAGCGTCTCAAAACTAGCAAGGGACGAGCAGTACTTC.

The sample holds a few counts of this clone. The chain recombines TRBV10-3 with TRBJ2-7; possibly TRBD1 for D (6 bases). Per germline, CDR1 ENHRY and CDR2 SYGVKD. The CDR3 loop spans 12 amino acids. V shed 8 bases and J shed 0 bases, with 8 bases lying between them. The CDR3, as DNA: TGTGCCATCCGGGACATCTCCTACGAGCAGTACTTC. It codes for CAIRDISYEQYF.

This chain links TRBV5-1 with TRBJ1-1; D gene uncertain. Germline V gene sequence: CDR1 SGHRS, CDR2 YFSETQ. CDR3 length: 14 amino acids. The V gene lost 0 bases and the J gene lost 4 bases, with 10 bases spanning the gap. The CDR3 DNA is TGCGCCAGCAGCTTGGCGGGGAGAGGCACTGAAGCTTTCTTT. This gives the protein CASSLAGRGTEAFF.

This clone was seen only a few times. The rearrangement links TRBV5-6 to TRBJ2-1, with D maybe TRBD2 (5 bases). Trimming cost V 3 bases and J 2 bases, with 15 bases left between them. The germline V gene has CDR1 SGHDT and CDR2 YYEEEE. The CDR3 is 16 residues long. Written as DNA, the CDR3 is TGTGCCAGCAGCTCGAGGGCTCGGACGCCCTACAATGAGCAGTTCTTC. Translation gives CASSSRARTPYNEQFF.